This TCR beta chain is from a study of Graves' ophthalmopathy and Graves' hyperthyroidism. Study context: The study drew peripheral blood at initial diagnosis, before any treatment.

Study results and caveats: From stable hyperthyroidism, ophthalmopathy was separated by a 13-signature model with 85% to 90% sensitivity and about 81% specificity.

The sequenced template was RNA, covering the TCR beta CDR3 region. First-round RT-PCR relied on HTBI primers, and a second-round multiplex PCR came next. TCRdb recomputed calls from the multiplex PCR reads with MiXCR, one row per CDR3 protein. Of approximately 210,000 distinct CDR3 sequences listed, around 30% are singletons. Ophthalmopathy-affected donors exhibited moderate-to-severe activity, CAS ≥3, NOSPECS ≥4, and duration under 3 months. The source of the PBMCs was roughly 10 ml of fresh peripheral blood. Germline V lookup: CDR1 MNHEY, CDR2 SVGAGI. This CDR3 is 15 amino acids long. The V gene lost 1 base and the J gene lost 7 bases, with 17 bases spanning the gap. Only a few counts were recorded for this clonotype. Its target is unknown.

The sequence derives from a man in his fifties or sixties with Graves' ophthalmopathy. Sequenced input: peripheral blood. The chain employs TRBV6-5 and TRBJ2-7; TRBD1 is a possible D gene (6 bases). The CDR3 region is CASSYFTTGKGEQYF. The CDR3 DNA follows: TGTGCCAGCAGTTACTTTACTACAGGGAAAGGGGAGCAGTACTTC.